This note documents a single T cell receptor beta chain sequence. The antigen remains undetermined. The sample is drawn from a study of CD8 T cell repertoires and HIV-1 epitope variants. At the level of the study: Controls were a CMV, EBV and flu peptide pool, Ebola AY9 negative control, and no-peptide well.

Here immunoSEQ multiplex PCR was the method, and the copy in TCRdb shows in-frame clones only, minus some. The sample shows 6,000 to 8,000 clones, roughly two thirds of them seen only once. The CDR3 is 10 residues long. This sequence joins TRBV21-1 and TRBJ1-2. TRBV21-1 represents a pseudogene. The receptor's source is a male donor with HIV. Sequencing was carried out using cultured CD8+ T cells derived from PBMCs. The DNA of the CDR3 is TGTGCCAGCAGCCACCAGCCGGGTTACTTC. Its translation: CASSHQPGYF.